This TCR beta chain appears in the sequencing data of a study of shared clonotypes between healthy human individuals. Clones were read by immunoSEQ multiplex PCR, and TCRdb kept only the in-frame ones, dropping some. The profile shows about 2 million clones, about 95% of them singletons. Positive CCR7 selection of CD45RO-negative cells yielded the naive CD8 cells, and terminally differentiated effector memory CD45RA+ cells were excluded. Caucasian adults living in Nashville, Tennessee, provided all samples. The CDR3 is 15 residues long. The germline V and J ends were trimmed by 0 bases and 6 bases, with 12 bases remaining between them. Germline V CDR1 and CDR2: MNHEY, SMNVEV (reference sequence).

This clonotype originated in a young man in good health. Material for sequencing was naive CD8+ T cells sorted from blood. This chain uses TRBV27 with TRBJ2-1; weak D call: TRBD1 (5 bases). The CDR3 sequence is CASSLSRGILNEQFF. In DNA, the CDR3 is TGTGCCAGCAGTTTATCAAGGGGAATCCTCAATGAGCAGTTCTTC.